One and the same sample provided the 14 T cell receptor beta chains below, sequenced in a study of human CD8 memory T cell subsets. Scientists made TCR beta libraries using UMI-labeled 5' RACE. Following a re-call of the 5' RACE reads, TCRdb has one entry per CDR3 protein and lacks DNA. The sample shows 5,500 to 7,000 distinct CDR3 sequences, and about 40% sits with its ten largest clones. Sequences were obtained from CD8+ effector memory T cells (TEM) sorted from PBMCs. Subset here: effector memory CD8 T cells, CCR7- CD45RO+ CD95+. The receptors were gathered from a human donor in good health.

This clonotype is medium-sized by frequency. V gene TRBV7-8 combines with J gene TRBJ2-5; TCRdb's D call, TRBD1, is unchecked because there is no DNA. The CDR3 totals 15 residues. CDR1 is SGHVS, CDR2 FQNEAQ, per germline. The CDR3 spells CASSSPGQRLETQYF.

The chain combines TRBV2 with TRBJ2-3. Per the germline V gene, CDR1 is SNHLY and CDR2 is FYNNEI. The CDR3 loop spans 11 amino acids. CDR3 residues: CASWIDDPQYF.

The CDR3 loop reads CSDRDRGSGANVLTF. V usage is TRBV29-1 and J usage is TRBJ2-6; TCRdb returns TRBD1, unconfirmable since there is no DNA. The germline V gene has CDR1 SQVTM and CDR2 ANQGSEA. There are 15 residues in the CDR3. Filled out from reference TRBV29-1 and TRBJ2-6, the complete variable domain reads SAVISQKPSRDICQRGTSLTIQCQVDSQVTMMFWYRQQPGQSLTLIATANQGSEATYESGFVIDKFPISRPNLTFSTLTVSNMSPEDSSIYLCSDRDRGSGANVLTFGAGSRLTVL.

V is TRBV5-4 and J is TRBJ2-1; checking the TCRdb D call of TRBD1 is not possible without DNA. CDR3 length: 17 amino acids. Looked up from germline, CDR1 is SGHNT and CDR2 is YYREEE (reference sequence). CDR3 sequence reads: CASSRLGTGGSYNEQFF. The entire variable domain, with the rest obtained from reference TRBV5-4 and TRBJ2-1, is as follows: ETGVTQSPTHLIKTRGQQVTLRCSSQSGHNTVSWYQQALGQGPQFIFQYYREEENGRGNFPPRFSGLQFPNYSSELNVNALELDDSALYLCASSRLGTGGSYNEQFFGPGTRLTVL.

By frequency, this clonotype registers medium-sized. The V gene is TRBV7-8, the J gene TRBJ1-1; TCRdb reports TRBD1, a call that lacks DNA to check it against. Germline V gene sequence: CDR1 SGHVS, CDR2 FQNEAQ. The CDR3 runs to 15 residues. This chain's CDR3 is CASSPRDRANTEAFF.

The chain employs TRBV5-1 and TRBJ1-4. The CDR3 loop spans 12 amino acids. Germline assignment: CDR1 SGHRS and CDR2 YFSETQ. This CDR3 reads CASSLRNGKLFF.

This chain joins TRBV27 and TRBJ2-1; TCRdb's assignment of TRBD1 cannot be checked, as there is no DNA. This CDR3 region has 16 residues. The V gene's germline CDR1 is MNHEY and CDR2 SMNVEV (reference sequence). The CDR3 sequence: CASSLSQGLAYNEQFF.

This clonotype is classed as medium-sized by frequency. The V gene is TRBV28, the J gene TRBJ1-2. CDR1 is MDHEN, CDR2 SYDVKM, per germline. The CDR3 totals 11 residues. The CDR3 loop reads CASRREGGYTF.

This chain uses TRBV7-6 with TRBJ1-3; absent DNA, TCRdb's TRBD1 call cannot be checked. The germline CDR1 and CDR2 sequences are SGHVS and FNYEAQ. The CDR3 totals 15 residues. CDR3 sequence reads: CASSLAGGSGNTIYF. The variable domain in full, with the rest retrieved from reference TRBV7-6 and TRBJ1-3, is GAGVSQSPRYKVTKRGQDVALRCDPISGHVSLYWYRQALGQGPEFLTYFNYEAQQDKSGLPNDRFSAERPEGSISTLTIQRTEQRDSAMYRCASSLAGGSGNTIYFGEGSWLTVV.

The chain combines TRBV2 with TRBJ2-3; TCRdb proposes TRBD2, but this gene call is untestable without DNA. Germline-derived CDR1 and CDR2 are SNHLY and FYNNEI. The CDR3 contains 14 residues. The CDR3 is CASGGLAGADTQYF.

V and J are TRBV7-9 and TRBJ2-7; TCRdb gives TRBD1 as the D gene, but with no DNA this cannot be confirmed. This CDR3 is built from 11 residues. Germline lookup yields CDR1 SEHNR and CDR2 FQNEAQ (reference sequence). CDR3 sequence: CASGGSYEQYF.

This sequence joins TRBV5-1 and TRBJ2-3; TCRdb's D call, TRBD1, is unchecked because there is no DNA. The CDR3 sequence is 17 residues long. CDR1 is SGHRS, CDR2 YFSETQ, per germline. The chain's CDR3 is CASSSGQPTPLTDTQYF. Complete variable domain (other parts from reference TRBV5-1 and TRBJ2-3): KAGVTQTPRYLIKTRGQQVTLSCSPISGHRSVSWYQQTPGQGLQFLFEYFSETQRNKGNFPGRFSGRQFSNSRSEMNVSTLELGDSALYLCASSSGQPTPLTDTQYFGPGTRLTVL.

This CDR3 reads CASSFSSRTSGSYEQYF. V and J are TRBV27 and TRBJ2-7; TCRdb's D call, TRBD2, is unchecked because there is no DNA. CDR1 is MNHEY, CDR2 SMNVEV, per germline (reference sequence). The CDR3 is 17 residues long.

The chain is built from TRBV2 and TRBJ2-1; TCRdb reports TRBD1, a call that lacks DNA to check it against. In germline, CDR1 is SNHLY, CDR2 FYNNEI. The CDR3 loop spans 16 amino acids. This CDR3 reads CASSAVRGPPYNEQFF.